Sequencing of this TCR beta chain was carried out in a study of blood T cell repertoires in COVID-19. Study-wide context: Sources were T cells, B-cell-depleted T cells, or PBMCs; the material itself was cDNA or gDNA.

Original processing notes: Cell counts per sample came from amplifying reference gene primers. Some clones are missing from TCRdb's copy, which holds only in-frame ones; the method was immunoSEQ multiplex PCR. V and J calls and clone size are as listed in that table; D and trimming were resolved from the DNA. The data show 280,000 or so clones, approximately 86% seen once. The V and J ends lost 1 base and 6 bases respectively, with 22 bases between them. CDR3 length equals 17 residues. Germline values: CDR1 SGHTA, CDR2 FQGNSA. Specimen: peripheral blood. The V call is TRBV7-2, the J call TRBJ2-7; D may be TRBD1 (6 bases). The sequence was collected from a man in his late teens or twenties with active or convalescent COVID-19. The CDR3 region has the DNA TGTGCCAGCAGCTTAGTAGGCGCAGGGGAGCCCCTAGGCGAGCAGTACTTC. Amino acid sequence: CASSLVGAGEPLGEQYF.